This TCR beta chain was sequenced during a study of cytomegalovirus exposure and HLA in healthy donors. Study-wide findings and caveats: Previous analysis showed most TCR beta V segments were productive about 87% or about 30% of the time.

Details on this clone: Its antigen is still unknown.

Germline CDR1 reads SGDLS; CDR2 reads YYNGEE. The length of the CDR3 is 14 residues. V dropped 5 bases and J dropped 9 bases, with 17 bases sitting between them. 13 Jbeta primers and 60 Vbeta primers were used for the PCR. Repertoires were generated with immunoSEQ multiplex PCR, while TCRdb's copy carries only in-frame clones and drops some. Here the sample spans approximately 160,000 clones, 65% to 80% being singletons. The rearrangement joins TRBV9 to TRBJ1-4; a possible D gene is TRBD1 (5 bases). The sequence came from a woman between 40 and 55 years old in good health and CMV-seropositive. The material sequenced was PBMCs. The CDR3 DNA reads as TGTGCCAGCAGTGAAGGGGAAATAATGAAAAAACTGTTTTTT. This sequence encodes CASSEGEIMKKLFF.